A selection of T cell receptor beta chains follows, all from one sample in a study of identical twins. TCRdb itself ran the 5' RACE reads through MiXCR, one entry per CDR3 protein. This sample has just under 650,000 distinct CDR3 sequences, with just over 7% found just once. The sample was also reused in another study, on yellow fever vaccine responses in identical twins.

Sequenced material: PBMCs. All receptors come from a young woman in good health. Both conserved end residues are part of each CDR3. A D gene is named only where the DNA matches it firmly. Size tells how often a clone was seen (once, few, many) or the class of an expanded clone, and some rows leave it out.

NA TRBJ2-1 few TRBV3-1 CASSQGIYNEQFF TGTGCCAGCAGCCAAGGAATCTACAATGAGCAGTTCTTC
NA TRBJ1-1 many TRBV24-1 CATSESVIIDSEAFF TGTGCCACCAGTGAGAGCGTAATTATCGACAGTGAAGCTTTCTTT
NA TRBJ1-6 NA TRBV20-1 CSASSGSGYNSPLHF TGCAGTGCTAGCTCCGGGTCGGGTTATAATTCACCCCTCCACTTT
NA TRBJ2-1 NA TRBV12-3/TRBV12-4 CASSLVAGHTGNEQFF TGTGCCAGCAGTTTAGTAGCGGGTCACACAGGGAATGAGCAGTTCTTC
NA TRBJ2-1 NA TRBV20-1 CSATRINLGHLRYNEQFF TGCAGTGCTACCCGGATTAACCTGGGACACCTGCGGTACAATGAGCAGTTCTTC
NA TRBJ2-2 NA TRBV28 CAIKGRGSNTGELFF TGTGCCATCAAGGGTAGGGGATCGAACACCGGGGAGCTGTTTTTT
NA TRBJ2-7 NA TRBV3-1 CASSRPGQGRSYEQYF TGTGCCAGCAGCCGTCCGGGGCAGGGACGATCCTACGAGCAGTACTTC
NA TRBJ1-5 NA TRBV20-1 CSARREVNQPQHF TGCAGTGCTAGACGTGAAGTCAATCAGCCCCAGCATTTT
NA TRBJ1-5 few TRBV5-5 CASSVVVDSNQPQHF TGTGCCAGCAGCGTCGTGGTGGATAGCAATCAGCCCCAGCATTTT
TRBD2 TRBJ2-1 few TRBV4-1 CASSQDSGGAKQFF TGCGCCAGCAGCCAAGATAGCGGGGGCGCAAAGCAGTTCTTC
NA TRBJ2-2 few TRBV28 CASQTGTFNTGELFF TGTGCCAGCCAGACCGGGACGTTTAACACCGGGGAGCTGTTTTTT
TRBD1 TRBJ2-3 many TRBV29-1 CSGGQGTDTQYF TGCAGCGGCGGACAGGGCACAGATACGCAGTATTTT
NA TRBJ2-5 NA TRBV6-5 CASSYLGRIQETQYF TGTGCCAGCAGTTACTTGGGCCGAATTCAAGAGACCCAGTACTTC
TRBD2 TRBJ2-1 few TRBV9 CASSVASGKGYEQFF TGTGCCAGCAGCGTAGCTAGCGGGAAAGGCTATGAGCAGTTCTTC
TRBD1 TRBJ2-1 NA TRBV3-1 CASSQVFRGNYNEQFF TGTGCCAGCAGCCAAGTCTTCAGGGGGAACTACAATGAGCAGTTCTTC
TRBD1 TRBJ1-6 NA TRBV20-1 CSARGTGVRYNSPLHF TGCAGTGCTAGGGGGACAGGGGTTCGTTATAATTCACCCCTCCACTTT
TRBD2 TRBJ2-3 once TRBV20-1 CCANPGLAGGPNTQYF TGCTGTGCAAACCCAGGACTAGCGGGAGGGCCAAATACGCAGTATTTT
TRBD2 TRBJ2-3 many TRBV28 CASTYAGGITDTQYF TGTGCCAGCACTTACGCGGGGGGGATCACAGATACGCAGTATTTT
NA TRBJ1-2 many TRBV5-1 CASSLLEDTNYGYTF TGCGCCAGCAGCTTGTTGGAGGATACTAACTATGGCTACACCTTC
TRBD1 TRBJ2-2 many TRBV6-1 CASSRTGTNTGELFF TGTGCCAGCAGTAGGACAGGGACGAACACCGGGGAGCTGTTTTTT
NA TRBJ2-1 few TRBV24-1 CATSDRDPGGRRDTYEQFF TGTGCCACCAGTGATCGAGACCCTGGCGGGAGAAGGGACACGTATGAGCAGTTCTTC
NA TRBJ2-5 NA TRBV2 CARKERQETQYF TGTGCCAGGAAGGAGAGACAAGAGACCCAGTACTTC
TRBD1 TRBJ1-6 few TRBV5-1 CASSIRTGGLHSPLHF TGCGCCAGCAGCATAAGGACAGGGGGCTTGCATTCACCCCTCCACTTT
NA TRBJ2-1 few TRBV6-2/TRBV6-3 CASHGGNEQFF TGTGCCAGTCACGGGGGTAATGAGCAGTTCTTC
NA TRBJ2-3 many TRBV5-1 CASSLGLVSTDTQYF TGCGCCAGCAGCTTAGGGCTAGTTAGCACAGATACGCAGTATTTT
TRBD1 TRBJ2-1 many TRBV5-1 CASSPRTGDLDEQFF TGCGCCAGCAGCCCTAGGACAGGCGATCTGGATGAGCAGTTCTTC
TRBD1 TRBJ2-6 few TRBV4-1 CASSQHRGRDPGANVLTF TGCGCCAGCAGCCAACACAGGGGGCGAGATCCTGGGGCCAACGTCCTGACTTTC
NA TRBJ2-1 few TRBV6-1 CASKIGQIPPNEQFF TGTGCCAGCAAAATCGGACAAATTCCCCCCAATGAGCAGTTCTTC